A single count supports the clone carrying this TCR beta chain. Authors' analysis steps: It was from reference gene primer amplification that nucleated cell counts were estimated. The protocol was immunoSEQ multiplex PCR, while the TCRdb copy is restricted to in-frame clones and leaves out a portion. V and J calls and clone size are copied from that table; D and trimming were computed from the DNA. This sample carries around 300,000 clones, 70% to 90% of them seen once, and the ten largest clones take about 4%. The data belong to a study of blood T cell repertoires in COVID-19. Study information: T cells, B-cell-depleted T cells, or PBMCs provided the cDNA or gDNA that served as material.

The CDR3 is 15 amino acids. The V segment lost 8 bases and the J segment 3 bases; nucleotides outside the gene matches: 8. In germline, CDR1 is LNHDA, CDR2 SQIVND (reference sequence). Sequenced input: peripheral blood. The receptor comes from a woman between 40 and 55 years old with acute or convalescent COVID-19. J is TRBJ1-5 and V is TRBV19, with 9 bases fitting TRBD1. Written as DNA, the CDR3 is TGTGCCAGTGGGGGGACAGGGACCCTCAATCAGCCCCAGCATTTT. Amino acids: CASGGTGTLNQPQHF.